This T cell receptor beta chain originates from a study of Graves' ophthalmopathy and Graves' hyperthyroidism. Study observations and caveats: With over 85% sensitivity and around 81% specificity, a 13-signature model separated ophthalmopathy from stable hyperthyroidism.

From RNA, the CDR3 regions of TCR beta chains were amplified and sequenced. RT-PCR with HTBI primers came first, then second-round multiplex PCR. MiXCR was run by TCRdb on the multiplex PCR reads, yielding one entry per CDR3 protein. The repertoire holds about 57,000 distinct CDR3 sequences, with roughly 46% as singletons. With respect to this clonotype: Its antigen is unknown.

The sequenced sample was peripheral blood. This TCR derives from an adult woman with Graves' ophthalmopathy.

The DNA of the CDR3 is TGTGCCAGCAGACGGACTAGCGCGCTAGAGACCCAGTACTTC. It is translated as CASRRTSALETQYF. This chain uses TRBV2 with TRBJ2-5; 9 bases are shared with TRBD2. V was pared by 6 bases and J by 4 bases, with 6 bases of the junction left unmatched. The CDR3 sequence is 14 residues long. CDR1 SNHLY and CDR2 FYNNEI come from the germline V gene.